This paragraph reports one T cell receptor (beta chain). The record originates from a study of blood T cell repertoires in COVID-19. Study at large: Material from acute and convalescent COVID-19 was sourced from the United States, Italy and Spain. The analysed material was cDNA or gDNA that came from T cells, B-cell-depleted T cells, or PBMCs.

Assay used: immunoSEQ multiplex PCR; TCRdb lists only in-frame clones, some missing. The sample carries tens of thousands of clones, approximately 90% recorded once. Germline V gives CDR1 ENHRY, CDR2 SYGVKD. The CDR3 runs to 16 residues. Trimming removed 2 bases from V and 6 bases from J, with 20 bases in between. Sequencing was carried out using peripheral blood. The chain employs TRBV10-3 and TRBJ2-7; tentative D call: TRBD1 (6 bases). The receptor was derived from a woman older than 75 with acute or convalescent COVID-19. CDR3 in amino acids: CAISETSTGTTSEQYF. The CDR3 region has the DNA TGTGCCATCAGTGAGACTTCTACCGGGACAACCTCCGAGCAGTACTTC.